The 13 T cell receptor beta chains below all came from one sample that was sequenced in a study of OX40 agonist ivuxolimab in advanced cancers. Sequenced by immunoSEQ multiplex PCR; TCRdb stores in-frame clones only, minus some. This sample has some 100,000 clones; approximately 81% occur once, and the top ten carry about 1.1%. Sequences were derived from CD4+ or CD8+ T cells sorted from blood, sampled in a trial of the OX40 agonist ivuxolimab. The receptors stem from an adult with an advanced solid tumor such as melanoma, head and neck, liver or kidney cancer.

This clone turned up a few times. The rearrangement links TRBV4-1 to TRBJ1-6; D remains ambiguous. Germline CDR1 and CDR2: MGHRA and YSYEKL. This CDR3 region has 15 residues. Trimming pared 4 bases from V and 1 base from J, leaving 8 bases between. CDR3 bases: TGCGCCAGCAGCCCATGGGAGTCCTATAATTCACCCCTCCACTTT. Residues: CASSPWESYNSPLHF.

This chain joins TRBV4-2 and TRBJ2-1; TRBD1 matches at 8 bases. Germline V gene sequence: CDR1 LGHNA, CDR2 YNFKEQ. The CDR3 has 16 amino acids. With 3 bases clipped from V and 3 bases from J, the junction kept 7 bases outside the gene matches. The CDR3 nucleotides are TGTGCCAGCAGCCAGGGAGGACAGGGAGTCTACAATGAGCAGTTCTTC. Translating it yields CASSQGGQGVYNEQFF.

This clone turned up a few times. V and J are TRBV30 and TRBJ1-1; D gene ambiguous. Germline V lookup: CDR1 GTSNPN, CDR2 SVGIG (reference sequence). V lost 0 bases and J lost 5, with 10 bases in between. The CDR3 contains 13 residues. CDR3 bases: TGTGCCTGGAGTGTCCAGCCGGGAACTGAAGCTTTCTTT. Amino acid sequence: CAWSVQPGTEAFF.

The chain has TRBV7-2 and TRBJ1-2; D ambiguous. Germline CDR1 reads SGHTA; CDR2 reads FQGNSA. V was shortened by 3 bases and J by 2 bases, with 4 bases between the two germline ends. CDR3 length equals 12 residues. DNA for the CDR3: TGTGCCAGCAGCTTCCCGAACTATGGCTACACCTTC. As protein: CASSFPNYGYTF.

This clone was seen a single time. The V call is TRBV25-1, the J call TRBJ2-7, with TRBD1 as a possible D gene (5 bases). Trimming removed 4 bases from V and 3 bases from J, with 13 bases in between. Germline V gene data show CDR1 as MGHDK and CDR2 as SYGVNS. The CDR3 length is 14 residues. For the CDR3, the DNA is TGTGCCAGCAGTGCGGAAGGGGCCCTCTACGAGCAGTACTTC. Its protein is CASSAEGALYEQYF.

The chain has TRBV12-5 and TRBJ2-5, with TRBD1 identical over 9 bases. Germline V gives CDR1 LGHNT, CDR2 FRNRAP. The CDR3 spans 15 residues. J was trimmed by 5 bases and V by 7 bases; bases with no gene match: 11. The CDR3: CASVLGQGRWETQYF. In DNA, the CDR3 is TGTGCTAGTGTCCTAGGACAGGGGCGGTGGGAGACCCAGTACTTC.

The chain's CDR3 is CSASGLGTQYF. The CDR3 bases are TGCAGTGCTAGTGGCCTTGGTACGCAGTATTTT. V and J are TRBV20-1 and TRBJ2-3; D unresolved. The CDR3 totals 11 residues. Germline values: CDR1 DFQATT, CDR2 SNEGSKA (reference sequence). V lost 3 bases and J lost 8, with 9 bases in between.

The chain combines TRBV19 with TRBJ1-3, with no clear D. Germline V lookup: CDR1 LNHDA, CDR2 SQIVND (reference sequence). V lost 1 base and J 8 bases, leaving 15 bases between the germline ends. This CDR3 region has 15 residues. For the CDR3, the DNA is TGTGCCAGTAGTATAGGGATACAGCGCCTGGACACCATATATTTT. This encodes CASSIGIQRLDTIYF. The complete variable domain, with remaining parts taken from reference TRBV19 and TRBJ1-3, reads DGGITQSPKYLFRKEGQNVTLSCEQNLNHDAMYWYRQDPGQGLRLIYYSQIVNDFQKGDIAEGYSVSREKKESFPLTVTSAQKNPTAFYLCASSIGIQRLDTIYFGEGSWLTVV.

The chain couples TRBV10-3 to TRBJ2-7; 7 nucleotides line up with TRBD1. Germline V lookup: CDR1 ENHRY, CDR2 SYGVKD. The CDR3 extends over 14 amino acids. V shed 4 bases and J 7 bases; nucleotides not matched to a gene: 10. CDR3 protein: CAISGQGLEGEQYV. CDR3 nucleotide sequence: TGTGCCATCAGTGGACAGGGATTAGAAGGGGAGCAGTACGTC.

The CDR3 DNA is TGTGCCAGCAGCTTCGTACCGGGACAGGGAGACACCATATATTTT. Encoded protein: CASSFVPGQGDTIYF. This chain links TRBV7-2 with TRBJ1-3, with TRBD1 matching over 9 bases. Per germline, CDR1 SGHTA and CDR2 FQGNSA. V shed 3 bases, J shed 8 bases, and the junction held 8 bases outside the gene matches. The CDR3 consists of 15 residues.

This clone came up once. This rearrangement joins TRBV11-2 to TRBJ2-1; D may match TRBD1 or TRBD2 (5 bases each). Germline V gene lookup returns CDR1 SGHAT and CDR2 FQNNGV. The CDR3 runs to 16 residues. V was pared by 1 base and J by 7 bases, with 17 bases between. CDR3 region: CASSLGGRRAGNEQFF. The CDR3 DNA sequence: TGTGCCAGCAGCTTAGGTGGACGGCGGGCAGGGAATGAGCAGTTCTTC.

The chain has TRBV7-9 and TRBJ2-5; 7 bases match TRBD1. The CDR3 runs 13 residues. Trimming removed 9 bases from V and 4 bases from J; junction bases left unmatched: 8. CDR1 is SEHNR and CDR2 is FQNEAQ in the germline V gene (reference sequence). The CDR3 region has the DNA TGTGCCAGGGAAGGACAGGTGAGAGAGACCCAGTACTTC. This encodes CAREGQVRETQYF.

This clone has only one observation. The genes are TRBV2 and TRBJ1-5, with TRBD1 identical over 8 bases. V shed 8 bases and J 1 base; nucleotides not matched to a gene: 4. There are 14 residues in the CDR3. CDR1 is SNHLY and CDR2 is FYNNEI in the germline V gene. CDR3 amino acids: CASRTGLSNQPQHF. In DNA form, the CDR3 reads TGTGCCAGCCGGACAGGGCTCAGCAATCAGCCCCAGCATTTT.